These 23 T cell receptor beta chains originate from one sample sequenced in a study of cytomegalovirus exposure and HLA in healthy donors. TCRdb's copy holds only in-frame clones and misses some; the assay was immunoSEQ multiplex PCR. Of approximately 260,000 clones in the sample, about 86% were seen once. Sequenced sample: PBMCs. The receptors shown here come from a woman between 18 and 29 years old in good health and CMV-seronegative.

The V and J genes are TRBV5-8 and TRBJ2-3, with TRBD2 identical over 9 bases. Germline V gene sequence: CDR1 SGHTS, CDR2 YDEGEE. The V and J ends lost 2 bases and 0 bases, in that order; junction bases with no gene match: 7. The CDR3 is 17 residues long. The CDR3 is CASSFSGTSLSTDTQYF. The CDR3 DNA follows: TGTGCCAGCAGCTTTTCCGGGACTAGCCTTAGCACAGATACGCAGTATTTT.

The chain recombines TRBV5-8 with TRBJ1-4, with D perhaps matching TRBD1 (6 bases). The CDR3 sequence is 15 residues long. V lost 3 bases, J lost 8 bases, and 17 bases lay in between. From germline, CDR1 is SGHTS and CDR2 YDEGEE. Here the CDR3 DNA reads TGTGCCAGCAGCTCCGCGACAGTAGGGGGAGAAAAACTGTTTTTT. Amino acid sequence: CASSSATVGGEKLFF. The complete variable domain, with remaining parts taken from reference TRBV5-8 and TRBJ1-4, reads EAGVTQSPTHLIKTRGQQATLRCSPISGHTSVYWYQQALGLGLQFLLWYDEGEERNRGNFPPRFSGRQFPNYSSELNVNALELEDSALYLCASSSATVGGEKLFFGSGTQLSVL.

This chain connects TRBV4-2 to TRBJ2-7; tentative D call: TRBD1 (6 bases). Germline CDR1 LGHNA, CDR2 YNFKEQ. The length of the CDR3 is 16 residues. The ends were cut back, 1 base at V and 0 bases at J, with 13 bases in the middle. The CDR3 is CASSQATGFSSYEQYF. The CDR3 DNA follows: TGTGCCAGCAGCCAAGCTACAGGGTTCAGCTCCTACGAGCAGTACTTC.

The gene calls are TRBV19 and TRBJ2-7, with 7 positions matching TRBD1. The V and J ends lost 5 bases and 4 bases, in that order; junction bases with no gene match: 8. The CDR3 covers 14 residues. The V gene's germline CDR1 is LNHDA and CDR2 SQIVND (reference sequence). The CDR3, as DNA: TGTGCCAGTAGTCCCGCGACAGGGCGGTACGAGCAGTACTTC. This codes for CASSPATGRYEQYF. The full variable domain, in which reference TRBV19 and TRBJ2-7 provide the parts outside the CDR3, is DGGITQSPKYLFRKEGQNVTLSCEQNLNHDAMYWYRQDPGQGLRLIYYSQIVNDFQKGDIAEGYSVSREKKESFPLTVTSAQKNPTAFYLCASSPATGRYEQYFGPGTRLTVT.

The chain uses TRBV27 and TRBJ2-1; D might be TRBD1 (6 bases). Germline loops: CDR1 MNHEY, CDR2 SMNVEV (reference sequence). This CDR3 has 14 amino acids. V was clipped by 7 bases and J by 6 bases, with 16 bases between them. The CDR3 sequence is CASNPRTAINEQFF. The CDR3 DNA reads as TGTGCCAGCAACCCCCGGACAGCCATCAATGAGCAGTTCTTC.

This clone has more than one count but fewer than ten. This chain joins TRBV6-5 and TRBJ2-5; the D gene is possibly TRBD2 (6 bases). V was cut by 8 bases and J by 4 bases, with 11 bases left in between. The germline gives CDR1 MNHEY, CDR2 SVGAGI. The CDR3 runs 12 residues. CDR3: CASWGTLETQYF. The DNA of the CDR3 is TGTGCCAGCTGGGGGACTCTAGAGACCCAGTACTTC.

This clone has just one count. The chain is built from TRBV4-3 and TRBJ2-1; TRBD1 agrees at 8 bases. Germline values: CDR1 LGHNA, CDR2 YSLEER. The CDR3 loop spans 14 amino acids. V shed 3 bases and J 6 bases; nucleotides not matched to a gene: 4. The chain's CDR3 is CASSQSDRGNEQFF. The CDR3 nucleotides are TGCGCCAGCAGCCAGTCTGACAGGGGCAATGAGCAGTTCTTC.

CDR3 residues: CASSLVAGGHNNEQYF. The CDR3 nucleotides read TGTGCCAGCAGCTTAGTGGCGGGGGGGCATAACAACGAGCAGTACTTC. The gene calls are TRBV7-2 and TRBJ2-7; 9 nucleotides agree with TRBD2. Losses at the gene ends were 1 base for V and 5 bases for J; bases not matched to a gene: 9. Looked up from germline, CDR1 is SGHTA and CDR2 is FQGNSA. The CDR3 is 16 amino acids.

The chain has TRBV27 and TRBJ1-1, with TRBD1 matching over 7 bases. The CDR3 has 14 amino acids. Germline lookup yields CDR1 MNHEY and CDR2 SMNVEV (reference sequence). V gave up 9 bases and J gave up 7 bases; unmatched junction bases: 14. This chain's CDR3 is CASLAQGGAVEAFF. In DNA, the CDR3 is TGTGCCAGTTTGGCTCAGGGGGGCGCGGTTGAAGCTTTCTTT.

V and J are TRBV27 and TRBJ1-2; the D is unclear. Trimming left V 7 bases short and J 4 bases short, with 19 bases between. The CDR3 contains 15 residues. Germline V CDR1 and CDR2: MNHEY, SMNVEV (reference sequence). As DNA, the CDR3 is TGTGCCAGCACCCCTTTGGGCAGTGGTGCCTATGGCTACACCTTC. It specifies CASTPLGSGAYGYTF.

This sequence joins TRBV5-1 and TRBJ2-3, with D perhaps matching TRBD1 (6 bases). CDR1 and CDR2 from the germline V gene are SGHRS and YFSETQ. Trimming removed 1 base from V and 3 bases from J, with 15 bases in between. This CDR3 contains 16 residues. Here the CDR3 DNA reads TGCGCCAGCAGCTTGACCGGGACAACTAGAACAGATACGCAGTATTTT. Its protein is CASSLTGTTRTDTQYF.

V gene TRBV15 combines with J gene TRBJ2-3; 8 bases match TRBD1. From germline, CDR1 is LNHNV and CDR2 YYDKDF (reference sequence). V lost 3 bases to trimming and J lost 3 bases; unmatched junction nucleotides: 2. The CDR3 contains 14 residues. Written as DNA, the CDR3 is TGTGCCACCAGCAGGGACAGGGAAACAGATACGCAGTATTTT. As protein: CATSRDRETDTQYF.

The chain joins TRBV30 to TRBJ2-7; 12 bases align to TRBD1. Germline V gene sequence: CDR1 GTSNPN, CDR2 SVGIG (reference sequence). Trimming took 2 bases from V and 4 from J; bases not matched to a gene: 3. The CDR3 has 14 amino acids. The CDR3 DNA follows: TGTGCCTGGAGTCCGGGACAGGGGGCTTACGAGCAGTACTTC. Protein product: CAWSPGQGAYEQYF. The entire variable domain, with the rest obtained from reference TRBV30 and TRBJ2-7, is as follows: SQTIHQWPATLVQPVGSPLSLECTVEGTSNPNLYWYRQAAGRGLQLLFYSVGIGQISSEVPQNLSASRPQDRQFILSSKKLLLSDSGFYLCAWSPGQGAYEQYFGPGTRLTVT.

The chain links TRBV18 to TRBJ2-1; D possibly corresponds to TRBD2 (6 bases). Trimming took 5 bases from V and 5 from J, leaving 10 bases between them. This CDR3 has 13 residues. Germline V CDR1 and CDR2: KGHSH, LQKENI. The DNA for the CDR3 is TGTGCCAGCTCAGCGGGACCTGACAATGAGCAGTTCTTC. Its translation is CASSAGPDNEQFF.

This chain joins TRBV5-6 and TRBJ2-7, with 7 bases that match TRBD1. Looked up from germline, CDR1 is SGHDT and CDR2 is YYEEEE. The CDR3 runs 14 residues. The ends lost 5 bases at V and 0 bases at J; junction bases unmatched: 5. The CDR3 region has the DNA TGTGCCAGCAGACAACAGGGGAGCTCCTACGAGCAGTACTTC. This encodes CASRQQGSSYEQYF.

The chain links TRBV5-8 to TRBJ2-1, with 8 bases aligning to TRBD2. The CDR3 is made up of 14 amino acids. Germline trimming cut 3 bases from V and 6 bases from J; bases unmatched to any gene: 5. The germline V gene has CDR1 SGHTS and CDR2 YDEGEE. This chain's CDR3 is CASSWDGRANEQFF. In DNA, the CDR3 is TGTGCCAGCAGCTGGGACGGGAGGGCCAATGAGCAGTTCTTC.

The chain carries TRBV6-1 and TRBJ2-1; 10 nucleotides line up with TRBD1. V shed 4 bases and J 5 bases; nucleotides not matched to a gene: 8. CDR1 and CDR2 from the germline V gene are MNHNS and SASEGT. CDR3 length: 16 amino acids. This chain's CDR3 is CASSGKGTGAHNEQFF. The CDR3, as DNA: TGTGCCAGCAGTGGGAAAGGGACAGGGGCTCACAATGAGCAGTTCTTC.

The CDR3: CASSRGQGAWGYTF. The CDR3 coding sequence is TGTGCCAGTAGTCGGGGACAGGGGGCATGGGGCTACACCTTC. The chain employs TRBV19 and TRBJ1-2; 12 nucleotides align to TRBD1. The CDR3 is made up of 14 amino acids. Germline values: CDR1 LNHDA, CDR2 SQIVND (reference sequence). V lost 5 bases and J lost 8; bases outside the gene matches: 6.

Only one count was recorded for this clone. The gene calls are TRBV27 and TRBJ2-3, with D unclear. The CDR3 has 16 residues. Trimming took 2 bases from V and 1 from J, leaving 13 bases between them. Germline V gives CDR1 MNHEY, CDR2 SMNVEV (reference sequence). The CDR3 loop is CASSLESRSRTDTQYF. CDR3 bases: TGTGCCAGCAGTTTAGAGAGCCGGAGCCGCACAGATACGCAGTATTTT.

The CDR3 nucleotides are TGTGCCAGCAGCAAGGGACAGGCCTATGGCTACACCTTC. It specifies CASSKGQAYGYTF. The chain links TRBV9 to TRBJ1-2; 8 bases are shared with TRBD1. This CDR3 has 13 amino acids. The germline gives CDR1 SGDLS, CDR2 YYNGEE. V trimming: 4 bases; J trimming: 4 bases; junction bases outside the gene matches: 3.

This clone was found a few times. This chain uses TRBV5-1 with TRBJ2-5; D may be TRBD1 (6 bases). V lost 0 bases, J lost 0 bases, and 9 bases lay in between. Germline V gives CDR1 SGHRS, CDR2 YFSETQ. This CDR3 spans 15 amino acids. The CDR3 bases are TGCGCCAGCAGCTTGGAACACAGGGACCAAGAGACCCAGTACTTC. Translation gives CASSLEHRDQETQYF. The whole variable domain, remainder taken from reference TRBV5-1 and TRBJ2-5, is KAGVTQTPRYLIKTRGQQVTLSCSPISGHRSVSWYQQTPGQGLQFLFEYFSETQRNKGNFPGRFSGRQFSNSRSEMNVSTLELGDSALYLCASSLEHRDQETQYFGPGTRLLVL.

Here the CDR3 DNA reads TGTGCCAGCAGCCTCGGGGGGGGACCCTACGAGCAGTACTTC. Translation gives CASSLGGGPYEQYF. V gene TRBV5-4 combines with J gene TRBJ2-7, with 8 bases matching TRBD2. Looked up from germline, CDR1 is SGHNT and CDR2 is YYREEE (reference sequence). There are 14 residues in the CDR3. V trimming: 4 bases; J trimming: 2 bases; junction bases outside the gene matches: 5.

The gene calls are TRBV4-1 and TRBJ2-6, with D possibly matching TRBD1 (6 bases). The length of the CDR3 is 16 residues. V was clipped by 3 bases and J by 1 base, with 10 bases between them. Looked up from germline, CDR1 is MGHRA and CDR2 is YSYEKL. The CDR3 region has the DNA TGCGCCAGCAGCCATGACGACAGGTCTGGGGCCAACGTCCTGACTTTC. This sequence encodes CASSHDDRSGANVLTF.